Sequencing of this T cell receptor (beta chain) was carried out in a study of T-cell reconstitution after alpha-beta-depleted transplantation in children. The authors prepared the TCRbeta library with unique molecular identifiers. TCRdb recomputed calls from the PCR reads with MiXCR, one row per CDR3 protein. The sample carries 210,000 or so distinct CDR3 sequences, 8% to 10% recorded once. There are many counts of this clonotype. CDR3 length equals 15 residues. The chain is built from TRBV21-1 and TRBJ2-3. TRBV21-1 is a recognized pseudogene. Here the sequenced sample was PBMCs from the stem cell graft donor, taken from the stem cell graft. The sequence derives from a human donor who donated a stem cell graft to a child with acute lymphoblastic leukemia. CDR3 region: CASSNSAGVGDTQYF. The CDR3 DNA follows: TGTGCCAGCAGCAATTCAGCTGGGGTGGGAGATACGCAGTATTTT.